The present entry profiles one T cell receptor beta chain with its context. Its antigen is still unknown. This specimen comes from a study of cytomegalovirus exposure and HLA in healthy donors. Across the whole study: Genotyping showed about 80% of over 350 donors falling in the Caucasian-associated ancestry cluster.

Whole-study results and caveats: In vitro assays verified that a few CMV-associated chains recognized CMV antigens specifically.

Trimming stripped 1 base from V and 4 bases from J, with 10 bases between. The CDR3 has 14 residues. The germline gives CDR1 MGHRA, CDR2 YSYEKL. 60 Vbeta and 13 Jbeta primers were used in PCR. Using immunoSEQ multiplex PCR, the repertoire was profiled, and TCRdb retains in-frame clones only, with some absent. The listing contains about 96,000 clones. The chain links TRBV4-1 to TRBJ1-1; TRBD1 is a possible D gene (5 bases). Material: PBMCs. This TCR was sampled from a woman aged 25 to 39 in good health and CMV-seronegative. The CDR3 loop is CASSQVLTGTEAFF. Here the CDR3 DNA reads TGCGCCAGCAGCCAAGTCCTCACAGGCACTGAAGCTTTCTTT.